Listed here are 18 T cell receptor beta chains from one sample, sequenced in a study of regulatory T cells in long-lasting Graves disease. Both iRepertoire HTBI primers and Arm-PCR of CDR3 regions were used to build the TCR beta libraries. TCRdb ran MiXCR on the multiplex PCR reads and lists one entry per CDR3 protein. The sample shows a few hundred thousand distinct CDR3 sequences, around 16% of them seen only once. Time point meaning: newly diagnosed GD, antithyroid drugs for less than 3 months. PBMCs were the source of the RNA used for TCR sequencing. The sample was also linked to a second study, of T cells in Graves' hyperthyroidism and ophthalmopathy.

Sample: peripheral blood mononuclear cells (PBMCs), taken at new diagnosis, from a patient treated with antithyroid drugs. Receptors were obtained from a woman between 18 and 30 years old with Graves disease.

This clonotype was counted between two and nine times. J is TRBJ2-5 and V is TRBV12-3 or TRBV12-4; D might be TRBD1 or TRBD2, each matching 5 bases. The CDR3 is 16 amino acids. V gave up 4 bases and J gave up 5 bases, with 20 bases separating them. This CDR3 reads CASSSGGWGKGETQYF. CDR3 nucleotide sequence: TGTGCCAGCAGTTCAGGCGGCTGGGGGAAGGGGGAGACCCAGTACTTC.

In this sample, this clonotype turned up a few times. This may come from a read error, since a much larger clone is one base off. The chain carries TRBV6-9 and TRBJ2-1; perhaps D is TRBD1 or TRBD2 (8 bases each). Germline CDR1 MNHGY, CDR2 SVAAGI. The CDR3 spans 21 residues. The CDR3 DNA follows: TGTGCCGGCAGTTACTCCGGACAGGGAATTAGCGGGGCTTCTTCCTACAATGAGCAGTTCTTC. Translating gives CAGSYSGQGISGASSYNEQFF.

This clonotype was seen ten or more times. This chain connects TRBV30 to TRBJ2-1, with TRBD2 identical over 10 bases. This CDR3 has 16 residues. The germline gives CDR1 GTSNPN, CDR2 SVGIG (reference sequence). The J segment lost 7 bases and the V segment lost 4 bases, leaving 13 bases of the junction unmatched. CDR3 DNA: TGTGCCTGGATTGCCGGGGAGCGGGGGGGCCAAAATGAGCAGTTCTTC. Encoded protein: CAWIAGERGGQNEQFF.

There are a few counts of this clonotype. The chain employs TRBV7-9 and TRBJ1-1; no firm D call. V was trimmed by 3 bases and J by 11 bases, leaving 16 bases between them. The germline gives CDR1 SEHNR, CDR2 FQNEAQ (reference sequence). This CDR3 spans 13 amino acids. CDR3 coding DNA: TGTGCCAGCAGCTTCGCAGGATCTCGGTGGGCTTTCTTT. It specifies CASSFAGSRWAFF.

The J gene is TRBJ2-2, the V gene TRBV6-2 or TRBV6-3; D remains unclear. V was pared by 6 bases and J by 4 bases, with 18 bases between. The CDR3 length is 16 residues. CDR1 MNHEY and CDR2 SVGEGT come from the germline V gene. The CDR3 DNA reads TGTGCCAGCAGGCTCCCCACGACCTCGAGCACCGGGGAGCTGTTTTTT. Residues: CASRLPTTSSTGELFF.

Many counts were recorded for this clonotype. In DNA, the CDR3 is TGCAGCGTTGATGGTTGGCAGGGGAAGGGAAATGAGCAGTTCTTC. It is translated as CSVDGWQGKGNEQFF. This chain uses TRBV29-1 with TRBJ2-1, with a possible D match to TRBD1 (6 bases). Germline CDR1 is SQVTM and CDR2 is ANQGSEA. Trimming shortened V by 3 bases and J by 7 bases, and 19 bases separated the two germline ends. This CDR3 has 15 residues.

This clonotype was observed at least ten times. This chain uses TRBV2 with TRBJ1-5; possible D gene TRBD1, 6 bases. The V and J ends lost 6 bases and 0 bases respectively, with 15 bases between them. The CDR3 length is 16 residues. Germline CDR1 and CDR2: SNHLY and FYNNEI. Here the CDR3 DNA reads TGTGCCAGCAGGGGGGGGGGGCCCTATAGCAATCAGCCCCAGCATTTT. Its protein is CASRGGGPYSNQPQHF.

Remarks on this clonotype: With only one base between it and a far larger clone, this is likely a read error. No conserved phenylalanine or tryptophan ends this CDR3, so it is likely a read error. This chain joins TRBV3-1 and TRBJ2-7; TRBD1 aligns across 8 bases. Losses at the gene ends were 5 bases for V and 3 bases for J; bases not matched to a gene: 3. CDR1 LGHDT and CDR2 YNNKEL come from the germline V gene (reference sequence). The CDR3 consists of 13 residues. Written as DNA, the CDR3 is TGTGCCAGCAGCGCCACAGGGGGCTACGAGCAGTACTCC. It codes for CASSATGGYEQYS.

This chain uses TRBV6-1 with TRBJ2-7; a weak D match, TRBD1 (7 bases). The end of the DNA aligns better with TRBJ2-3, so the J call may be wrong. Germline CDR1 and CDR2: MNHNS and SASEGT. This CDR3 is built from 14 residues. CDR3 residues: CASSPVQGRDTQYF. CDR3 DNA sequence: TGTGCCAGCAGTCCGGTACAGGGGAGGGATACGCAGTATTTT.

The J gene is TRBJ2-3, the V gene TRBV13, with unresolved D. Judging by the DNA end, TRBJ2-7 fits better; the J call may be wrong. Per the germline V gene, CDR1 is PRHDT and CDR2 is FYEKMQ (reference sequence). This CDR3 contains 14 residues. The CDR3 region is CAGRVVDGSYEQYF. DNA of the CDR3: TGTGCCGGCCGCGTAGTTGACGGGTCCTACGAGCAGTACTTC.

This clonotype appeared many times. This chain's CDR3 is CASSRGDLTANTGELFF. Written as DNA, the CDR3 is TGTGCCAGCAGCCGAGGGGATCTAACGGCGAACACCGGGGAGCTGTTTTTT. This rearrangement joins TRBV12-3 or TRBV12-4 to TRBJ2-2, with D possibly called TRBD1 or TRBD2 (5 bases each). The CDR3 length is 17 residues. Trimming pared 6 bases from V and 0 bases from J, leaving 17 bases between.

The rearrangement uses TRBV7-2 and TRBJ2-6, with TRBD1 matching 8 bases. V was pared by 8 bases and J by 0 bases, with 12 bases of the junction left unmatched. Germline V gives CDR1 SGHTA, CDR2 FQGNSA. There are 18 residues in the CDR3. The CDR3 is CASARAGGAPSGANVLTF. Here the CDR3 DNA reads TGTGCCAGCGCAAGGGCAGGGGGCGCTCCCTCTGGGGCCAACGTCCTGACTTTC.

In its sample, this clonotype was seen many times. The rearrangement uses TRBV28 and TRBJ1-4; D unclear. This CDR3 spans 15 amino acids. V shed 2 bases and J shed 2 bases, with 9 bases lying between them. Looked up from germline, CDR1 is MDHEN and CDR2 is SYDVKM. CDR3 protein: CASSLGQTTNEKLFF. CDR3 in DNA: TGTGCCAGCAGTTTAGGCCAGACGACTAATGAAAAACTGTTTTTT.

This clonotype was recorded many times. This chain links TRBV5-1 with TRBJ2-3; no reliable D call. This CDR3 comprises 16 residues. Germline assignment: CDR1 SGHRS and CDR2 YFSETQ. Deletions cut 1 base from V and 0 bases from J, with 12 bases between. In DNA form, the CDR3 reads TGCGCCAGCAGCTTGCAATTTACCGCTAGCACAGATACGCAGTATTTT. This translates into CASSLQFTASTDTQYF.

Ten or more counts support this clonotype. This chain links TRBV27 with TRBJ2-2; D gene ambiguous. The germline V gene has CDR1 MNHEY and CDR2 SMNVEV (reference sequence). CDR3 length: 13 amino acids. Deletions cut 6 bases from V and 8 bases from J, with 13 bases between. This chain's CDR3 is CASSLGETGELFF. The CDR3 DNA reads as TGTGCCAGCAGCTTAGGAGAGACGGGGGAGCTGTTTTTT.

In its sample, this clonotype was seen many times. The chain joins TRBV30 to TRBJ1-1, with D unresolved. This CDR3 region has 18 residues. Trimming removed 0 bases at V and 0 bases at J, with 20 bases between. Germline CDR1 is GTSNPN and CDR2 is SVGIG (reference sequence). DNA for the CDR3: TGTGCCTGGAGTGTCTTTACCGTACTAGCAGAGATGAACACTGAAGCTTTCTTT. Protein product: CAWSVFTVLAEMNTEAFF.

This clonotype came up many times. As DNA, the CDR3 is TGTGCCAGCAGCTTAGAGGAGGGGGCCCCTCTCGAGCAGTACTTC. Its protein is CASSLEEGAPLEQYF. This chain links TRBV7-8 with TRBJ2-7, with TRBD1 as a possible D gene (7 bases). CDR3 length: 15 residues. Trimming removed 1 base at V and 6 bases at J, with 16 bases between. CDR1 is SGHVS, CDR2 FQNEAQ, per germline.

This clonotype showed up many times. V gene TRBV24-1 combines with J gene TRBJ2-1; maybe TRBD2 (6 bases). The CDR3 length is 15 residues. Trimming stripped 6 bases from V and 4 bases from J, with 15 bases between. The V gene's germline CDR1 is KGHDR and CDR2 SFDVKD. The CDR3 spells CATSLDGTSYNEQFF. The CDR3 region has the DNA TGTGCCACCAGTCTAGATGGGACTTCATACAATGAGCAGTTCTTC.